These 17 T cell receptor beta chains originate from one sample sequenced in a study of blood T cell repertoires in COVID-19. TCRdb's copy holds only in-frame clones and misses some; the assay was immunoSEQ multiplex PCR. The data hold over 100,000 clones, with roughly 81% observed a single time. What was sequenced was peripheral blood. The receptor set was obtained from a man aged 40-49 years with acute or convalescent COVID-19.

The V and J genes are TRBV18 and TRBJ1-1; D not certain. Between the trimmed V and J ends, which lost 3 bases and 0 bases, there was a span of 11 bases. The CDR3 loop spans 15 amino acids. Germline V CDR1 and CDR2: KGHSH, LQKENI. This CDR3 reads CASSPSAGMNTEAFF. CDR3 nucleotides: TGTGCCAGCTCACCTTCGGCGGGGATGAACACTGAAGCTTTCTTT.

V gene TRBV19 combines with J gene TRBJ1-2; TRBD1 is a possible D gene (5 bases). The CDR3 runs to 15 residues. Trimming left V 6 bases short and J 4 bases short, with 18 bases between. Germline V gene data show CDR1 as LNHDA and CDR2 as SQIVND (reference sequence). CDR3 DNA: TGTGCCAGTAGACTTCGGGGGGTACTTATCTATGGCTACACCTTC. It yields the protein CASRLRGVLIYGYTF.

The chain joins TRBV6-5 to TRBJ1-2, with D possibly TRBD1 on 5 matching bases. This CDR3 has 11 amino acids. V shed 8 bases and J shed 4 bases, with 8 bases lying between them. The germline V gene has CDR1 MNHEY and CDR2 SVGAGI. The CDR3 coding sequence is TGTGCCAGCCGACAGAGCTATGGCTACACCTTC. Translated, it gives CASRQSYGYTF.

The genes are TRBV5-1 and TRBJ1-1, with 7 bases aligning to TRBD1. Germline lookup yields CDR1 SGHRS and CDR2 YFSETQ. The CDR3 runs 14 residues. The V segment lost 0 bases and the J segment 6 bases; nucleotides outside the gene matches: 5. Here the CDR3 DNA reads TGCGCCAGCAGCTTGGTGTCAGGGGGGTCTGAAGCTTTCTTT. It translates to CASSLVSGGSEAFF.

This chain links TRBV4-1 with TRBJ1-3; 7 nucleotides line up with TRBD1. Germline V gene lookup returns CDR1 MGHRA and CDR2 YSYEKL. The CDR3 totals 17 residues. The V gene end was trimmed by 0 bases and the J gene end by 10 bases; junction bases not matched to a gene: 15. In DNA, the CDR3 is TGCGCCAGCAGCCAAGACCCCTTGGGGCCAGGGGGTAGGACCATATATTTT. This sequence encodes CASSQDPLGPGGRTIYF.

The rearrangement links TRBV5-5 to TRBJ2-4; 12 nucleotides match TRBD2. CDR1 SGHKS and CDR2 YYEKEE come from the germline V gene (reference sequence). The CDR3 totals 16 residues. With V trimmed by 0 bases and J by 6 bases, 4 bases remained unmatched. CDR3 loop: CASSLASGRVLNIQYF. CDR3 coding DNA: TGTGCCAGCAGCTTGGCTAGCGGGAGGGTCCTAAACATTCAGTACTTC.

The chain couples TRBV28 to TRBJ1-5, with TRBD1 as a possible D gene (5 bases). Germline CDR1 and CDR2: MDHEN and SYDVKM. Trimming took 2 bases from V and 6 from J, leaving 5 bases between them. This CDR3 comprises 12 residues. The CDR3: CASSLQGQPQHF. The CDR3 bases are TGTGCCAGCAGTTTACAGGGTCAGCCCCAGCATTTT.

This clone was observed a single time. CDR3 bases: TGTGCCAGCAGCCTAAACAGGGCCTACACCCATGGCTACACCTTC. Encoded protein: CASSLNRAYTHGYTF. The J gene is TRBJ1-2, the V gene TRBV5-5, with D perhaps matching TRBD1 (6 bases). CDR1 is SGHKS, CDR2 YYEKEE, per germline (reference sequence). The germline V and J ends were trimmed by 4 bases and 6 bases, with 19 bases remaining between them. The CDR3 sequence is 15 residues long. Filled out from reference TRBV5-5 and TRBJ1-2, the complete variable domain reads DAGVTQSPTHLIKTRGQQVTLRCSPISGHKSVSWYQQVLGQGPQFIFQYYEKEERGRGNFPDRFSARQFPNYSSELNVNALLLGDSALYLCASSLNRAYTHGYTFGSGTRLTVV.

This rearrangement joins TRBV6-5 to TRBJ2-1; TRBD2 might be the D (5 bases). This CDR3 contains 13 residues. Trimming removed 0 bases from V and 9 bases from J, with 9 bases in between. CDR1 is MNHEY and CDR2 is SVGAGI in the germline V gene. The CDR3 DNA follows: TGTGCCAGCAGTTACTCGATGAGGGCTGAGCAGTTCTTC. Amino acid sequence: CASSYSMRAEQFF.

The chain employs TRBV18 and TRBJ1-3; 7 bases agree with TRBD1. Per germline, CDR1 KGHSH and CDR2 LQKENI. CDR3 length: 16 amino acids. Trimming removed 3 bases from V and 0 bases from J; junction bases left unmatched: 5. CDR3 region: CASSPRQGFSGNTIYF. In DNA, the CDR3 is TGTGCCAGCTCACCCAGACAGGGCTTCTCTGGAAACACCATATATTTT.

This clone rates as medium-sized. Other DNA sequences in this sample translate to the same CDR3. The CDR3 coding sequence is TGTGCCAGCAGCCAAGATCTTCCCGGTAATTCACCCCTCCACTTT. Protein: CASSQDLPGNSPLHF. V and J are TRBV4-2 and TRBJ1-6; no clear D gene. The CDR3 loop spans 15 amino acids. With 0 bases removed from V and 6 bases from J, the gap between germline ends came to 9 bases. Germline CDR1 LGHNA, CDR2 YNFKEQ.

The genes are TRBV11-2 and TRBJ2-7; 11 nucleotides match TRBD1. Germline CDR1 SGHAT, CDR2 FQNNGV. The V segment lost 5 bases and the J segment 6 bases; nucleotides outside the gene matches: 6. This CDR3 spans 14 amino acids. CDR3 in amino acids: CASSRDRGRSEQYF. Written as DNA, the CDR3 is TGTGCCAGCAGCCGGGACAGGGGGAGGAGCGAGCAGTACTTC.

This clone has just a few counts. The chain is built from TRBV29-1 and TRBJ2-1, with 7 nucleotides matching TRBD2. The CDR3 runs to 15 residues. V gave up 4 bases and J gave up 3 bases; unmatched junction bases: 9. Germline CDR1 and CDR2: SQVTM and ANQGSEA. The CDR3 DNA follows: TGCAGCGTTGGGGCTAGCGGATCCATCTACAATGAGCAGTTCTTC. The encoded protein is CSVGASGSIYNEQFF.

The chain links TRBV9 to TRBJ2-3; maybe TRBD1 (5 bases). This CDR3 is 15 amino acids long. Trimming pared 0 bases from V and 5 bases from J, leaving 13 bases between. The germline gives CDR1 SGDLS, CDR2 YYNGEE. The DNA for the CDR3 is TGTGCCAGCAGCGTAGAAGGGGTTTTTGGAGATACGCAGTATTTT. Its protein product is CASSVEGVFGDTQYF.

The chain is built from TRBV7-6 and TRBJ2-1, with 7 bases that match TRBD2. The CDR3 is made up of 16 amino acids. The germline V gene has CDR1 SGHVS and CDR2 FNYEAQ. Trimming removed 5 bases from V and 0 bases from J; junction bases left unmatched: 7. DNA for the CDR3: TGTGCCAGCAGCCCGAGAAGGACTAGCTCCTACAATGAGCAGTTCTTC. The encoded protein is CASSPRRTSSYNEQFF.

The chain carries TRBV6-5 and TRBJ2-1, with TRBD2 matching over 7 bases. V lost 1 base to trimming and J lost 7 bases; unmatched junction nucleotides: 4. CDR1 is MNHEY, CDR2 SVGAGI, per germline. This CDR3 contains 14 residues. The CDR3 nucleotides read TGTGCCAGCAGTTACTTGGGGGGGGGAAATGAGCAGTTCTTC. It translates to CASSYLGGGNEQFF.

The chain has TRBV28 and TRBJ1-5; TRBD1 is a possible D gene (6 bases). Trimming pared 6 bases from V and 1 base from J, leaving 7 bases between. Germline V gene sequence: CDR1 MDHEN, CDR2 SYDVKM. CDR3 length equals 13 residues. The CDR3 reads CASSQGSNQPQHF. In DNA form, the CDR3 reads TGTGCCAGCAGCCAGGGGAGCAATCAGCCCCAGCATTTT.